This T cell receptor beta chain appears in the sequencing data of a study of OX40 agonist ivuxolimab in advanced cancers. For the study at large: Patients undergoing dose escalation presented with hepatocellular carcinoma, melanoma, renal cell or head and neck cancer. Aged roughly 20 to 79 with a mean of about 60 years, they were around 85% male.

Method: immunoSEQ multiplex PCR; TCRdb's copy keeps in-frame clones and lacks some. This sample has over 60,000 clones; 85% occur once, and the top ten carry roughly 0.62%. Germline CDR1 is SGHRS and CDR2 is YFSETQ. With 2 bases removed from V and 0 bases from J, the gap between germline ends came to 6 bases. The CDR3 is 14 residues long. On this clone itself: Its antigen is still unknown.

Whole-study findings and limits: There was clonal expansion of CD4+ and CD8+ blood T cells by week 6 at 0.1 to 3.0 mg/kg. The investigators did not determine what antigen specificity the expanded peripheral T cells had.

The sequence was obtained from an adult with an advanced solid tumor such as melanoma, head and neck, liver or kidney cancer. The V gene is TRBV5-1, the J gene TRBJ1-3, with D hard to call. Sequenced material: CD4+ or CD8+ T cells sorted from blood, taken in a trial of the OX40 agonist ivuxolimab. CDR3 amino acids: CASSLEPSGNTIYF. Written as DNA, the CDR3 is TGCGCCAGCAGCTTAGAACCCTCTGGAAACACCATATATTTT.